This TCR beta chain emerged from a study of cytomegalovirus exposure and HLA in healthy donors. About the research overall: Of around 400 genotyped donors, roughly 81% grouped in the Caucasian-associated ancestry cluster.

Study-wide findings and caveats: What TCR beta sequences reportedly achieved was accurate prediction of HLA-A and HLA-B alleles in most subjects. The study designated about 160 TCR beta chains cytomegalovirus-associated.

As regards this clone: Its antigen is unknown.

Vbeta (60) and Jbeta (13) primers were used in the PCR. Assay: immunoSEQ multiplex PCR; the TCRdb copy retains only in-frame clones and omits some. This sample carries hundreds of thousands of clones, approximately 85% of them seen once, and the ten largest clones take approximately 0.24%. Trimming took 6 bases from V and 2 from J; bases not matched to a gene: 9. Per the germline V gene, CDR1 is LNHDA and CDR2 is SQIVND (reference sequence). The CDR3 contains 16 residues. The sequence derives from a girl aged 2-15 years in good health and CMV-seronegative. The rearrangement uses TRBV19 and TRBJ1-3, with TRBD1 identical over 8 bases. The sequenced material came from PBMCs. CDR3 sequence reads: CASSLRTGKAGNTIYF. CDR3 sequence (DNA): TGTGCCAGTAGCCTAAGGACAGGGAAGGCTGGAAACACCATATATTTT.